What follows are 23 T cell receptor beta chains derived from one specimen sequenced in a study of blood T cell repertoires in COVID-19. The protocol was immunoSEQ multiplex PCR, while the TCRdb copy is restricted to in-frame clones and leaves out a portion. The sample records some 69,000 clones, roughly three quarters being singletons. The sample comprised peripheral blood. The receptors were gathered from a human donor in a cohort sampled during active COVID-19.

V and J are TRBV15 and TRBJ1-1; 9 nucleotides align to TRBD1. Trimming removed 0 bases from V and 5 bases from J; junction bases left unmatched: 1. The germline V gene has CDR1 LNHNV and CDR2 YYDKDF (reference sequence). The CDR3 sequence is 14 residues long. The DNA of the CDR3 is TGTGCCACCAGCAGAGAAGGGACAGGGACTGAAGCTTTCTTT. Its protein is CATSREGTGTEAFF. The variable domain in full, with the rest retrieved from reference TRBV15 and TRBJ1-1, is DAMVIQNPRYQVTQFGKPVTLSCSQTLNHNVMYWYQQKSSQAPKLLFHYYDKDFNNEADTPDNFQSRRPNTSFCFLDIRSPGLGDTAMYLCATSREGTGTEAFFGQGTRLTVV.

The rearrangement links TRBV11-3 to TRBJ2-7; perhaps TRBD2 as D (6 bases). The germline V and J ends were trimmed by 5 bases and 2 bases, with 10 bases remaining between them. CDR1 SGHNT and CDR2 YENEEA come from the germline V gene. This CDR3 comprises 13 residues. The CDR3 bases are TGTGCCAGCAGCCCCCCGGGAGCCTACGAGCAGTACTTC. Amino acid sequence: CASSPPGAYEQYF.

The chain has TRBV5-1 and TRBJ2-1; 9 nucleotides line up with TRBD1. The junction had 10 bases not matched to a gene; V was cut back by 7 bases and J by 5 bases. The CDR3 is made up of 15 amino acids. Per the germline V gene, CDR1 is SGHRS and CDR2 is YFSETQ. The CDR3 reads CASVLWGQGNNEQFF. The CDR3 DNA sequence: TGCGCCAGCGTTCTGTGGGGACAGGGTAACAATGAGCAGTTCTTC. The variable domain in full, with the rest retrieved from reference TRBV5-1 and TRBJ2-1, is KAGVTQTPRYLIKTRGQQVTLSCSPISGHRSVSWYQQTPGQGLQFLFEYFSETQRNKGNFPGRFSGRQFSNSRSEMNVSTLELGDSALYLCASVLWGQGNNEQFFGPGTRLTVL.

This clone was picked up one time. J is TRBJ1-2 and V is TRBV7-6, with 7 positions matching TRBD1. Trimming cost V 1 base and J 5 bases; bases outside gene matches: 10. CDR1 SGHVS and CDR2 FNYEAQ come from the germline V gene. CDR3 length: 16 residues. This CDR3 is CASSLGAGTAEYGYTF. The CDR3, as DNA: TGTGCCAGCAGCTTAGGGGCCGGGACAGCAGAATATGGCTACACCTTC.

The rearrangement links TRBV5-6 to TRBJ1-2; no clear D. The CDR3 has 14 amino acids. The ends were cut back, 0 bases at V and 7 bases at J, with 13 bases in the middle. Per germline, CDR1 SGHDT and CDR2 YYEEEE. The CDR3 bases are TGTGCCAGCAGCTTGGCCCGTGGGCTCGGTGGCTACACCTTC. This sequence encodes CASSLARGLGGYTF.

This clone was counted between two and nine times. The J gene is TRBJ1-6, the V gene TRBV3-1 (or the pseudogene TRBV3-2), with D perhaps matching TRBD1 (5 bases). The germline V gene has CDR1 LGHDT and CDR2 YNNKEL (reference sequence). CDR3 length equals 15 residues. The V and J ends lost 1 base and 10 bases respectively, with 14 bases between them. Here the CDR3 DNA reads TGTGCCAGCAGCCAAGCAGGGCAGGGAGGATCACCCCTCCACTTT. Translated, it gives CASSQAGQGGSPLHF.

This clone was seen more than once but under ten times. V gene TRBV30 combines with J gene TRBJ2-7; TRBD1 might be the D (5 bases). The CDR3 loop spans 15 amino acids. Germline V lookup: CDR1 GTSNPN, CDR2 SVGIG (reference sequence). The germline V and J ends were trimmed by 2 bases and 5 bases, with 19 bases remaining between them. CDR3 bases: TGTGCCTGGAGTCCCCCCCTGGGGCAGGGCCACGAGCAGTACTTC. Its protein is CAWSPPLGQGHEQYF. The variable domain in full, with the rest retrieved from reference TRBV30 and TRBJ2-7, is SQTIHQWPATLVQPVGSPLSLECTVEGTSNPNLYWYRQAAGRGLQLLFYSVGIGQISSEVPQNLSASRPQDRQFILSSKKLLLSDSGFYLCAWSPPLGQGHEQYFGPGTRLTVT.

The count of this clone is one. J is TRBJ1-1 and V is TRBV11-2, with 9 positions matching TRBD1. V was clipped by 5 bases and J by 0 bases; unmatched bases: 7. CDR3 length: 16 residues. From germline, CDR1 is SGHAT and CDR2 FQNNGV. The CDR3 loop is CASSLGTGPMNTEAFF. For the CDR3, the DNA is TGTGCCAGCAGCCTAGGGACAGGGCCGATGAACACTGAAGCTTTCTTT.

J is TRBJ1-4 and V is TRBV6-5, with 7 bases identical to TRBD1. The CDR3 is 13 residues long. Trimming cost V 6 bases and J 6 bases; bases outside gene matches: 4. Per the germline V gene, CDR1 is MNHEY and CDR2 is SVGAGI. This CDR3 reads CASRETGYEKLFF. The CDR3 coding sequence is TGTGCCAGCAGAGAGACAGGGTATGAAAAACTGTTTTTT.

Only a few counts were recorded for this clone. The CDR3 DNA follows: TGTGCCAGCAGCCCACAGGGTTGGGGCGAGCAGTACTTC. Its protein is CASSPQGWGEQYF. The gene calls are TRBV3-1 (or the pseudogene TRBV3-2) and TRBJ2-7; D perhaps matches TRBD1 (6 bases). Trimming left V 4 bases short and J 6 bases short, with 13 bases between. This CDR3 is built from 13 residues. Germline assignment: CDR1 LGHDT and CDR2 YNNKEL (reference sequence).

The V gene is TRBV27, the J gene TRBJ2-7; 10 bases agree with TRBD2. Germline lookup yields CDR1 MNHEY and CDR2 SMNVEV (reference sequence). Germline trimming cut 3 bases from V and 7 bases from J; bases unmatched to any gene: 9. The CDR3 is 15 amino acids. The CDR3 coding sequence is TGTGCCAGCAGTTTGGCTAGCGGGAGCGAGGGAGAGCAGTACTTC. This gives the protein CASSLASGSEGEQYF.

This clone was counted a single time. V is TRBV28 and J is TRBJ1-2; 10 nucleotides line up with TRBD1. The CDR3 is made up of 14 amino acids. J was trimmed by 6 bases and V by 4 bases; bases with no gene match: 5. Germline values: CDR1 MDHEN, CDR2 SYDVKM. Written as DNA, the CDR3 is TGTGCCAGCAGTTCCGCGGACAGGGGGGATGGCTACACCTTC. Protein: CASSSADRGDGYTF.

The chain is built from TRBV6-1 and TRBJ2-5; TRBD1 matches 11 bases. The V gene's germline CDR1 is MNHNS and CDR2 SASEGT. This CDR3 contains 15 residues. The V gene end was trimmed by 2 bases and the J gene end by 4 bases; junction bases not matched to a gene: 3. The CDR3 DNA is TGTGCCAGCAGTGAATACGGACAGGGGGCAGAGACCCAGTACTTC. Protein product: CASSEYGQGAETQYF.

The J gene is TRBJ2-5, the V gene TRBV15, with TRBD1 as a possible D gene (6 bases). CDR3 length: 15 residues. CDR1 and CDR2 from the germline V gene are LNHNV and YYDKDF (reference sequence). With 2 bases removed from V and 0 bases from J, the gap between germline ends came to 10 bases. The CDR3 bases are TGTGCCACCAGCAGAAACAGGGAGTACCAAGAGACCCAGTACTTC. It encodes CATSRNREYQETQYF.

This clone turned up a few times. V is TRBV19 and J is TRBJ2-4, with D possibly being TRBD1 (6 bases). The CDR3 totals 17 residues. V gave up 1 base and J gave up 0 bases, with 13 bases separating them. Germline loops: CDR1 LNHDA, CDR2 SQIVND (reference sequence). The CDR3 here is CASSIVSGASAKNIQYF. Here the CDR3 DNA reads TGTGCCAGTAGTATAGTATCAGGGGCTTCAGCCAAAAACATTCAGTACTTC.

The rearrangement uses TRBV7-2 and TRBJ1-2; tentative D call: TRBD1 (6 bases). The V end was cut by 4 bases, the J end by 8 bases, with 17 bases between. The CDR3 extends over 14 amino acids. Germline V gene sequence: CDR1 SGHTA, CDR2 FQGNSA. This CDR3 reads CASSSSQGLHGYTF. In nucleotides, the CDR3 is TGTGCCAGCAGCTCTAGTCAGGGGTTACACGGCTACACCTTC.

The chain recombines TRBV2 with TRBJ2-2, with D possibly matching TRBD2 (5 bases). V lost 3 bases, J lost 0 bases, and 11 bases lay in between. Germline CDR1 is SNHLY and CDR2 is FYNNEI. The length of the CDR3 is 16 residues. The chain's CDR3 is CASSDYLAANTGELFF. The CDR3 region has the DNA TGTGCCAGCAGTGATTACCTAGCCGCGAACACCGGGGAGCTGTTTTTT.

On this clone itself: Other DNA variants within this sample encode the same CDR3. The V call is TRBV5-1, the J call TRBJ1-4; TRBD1 matches 12 bases. V shed 2 bases, J shed 8 bases, and the junction held 1 base outside the gene matches. Germline loops: CDR1 SGHRS, CDR2 YFSETQ. The CDR3 totals 14 residues. The CDR3 loop reads CASSFGTGGEKLFF. The CDR3 DNA reads TGCGCCAGCAGCTTTGGGACAGGGGGCGAAAAACTGTTTTTT.

The chain combines TRBV24-1 with TRBJ1-5; 7 nucleotides align to TRBD1. Germline values: CDR1 KGHDR, CDR2 SFDVKD. V lost 2 bases and J lost 4; bases outside the gene matches: 4. This CDR3 is 15 amino acids long. CDR3 DNA: TGTGCCACCAGTGATTCCGGGACAGCAAATCAGCCCCAGCATTTT. It encodes CATSDSGTANQPQHF.

This sequence joins TRBV7-2 and TRBJ1-1, with a possible D match to TRBD1 (6 bases). Per the germline V gene, CDR1 is SGHTA and CDR2 is FQGNSA. V lost 1 base and J 9 bases, leaving 15 bases between the germline ends. The CDR3 is made up of 14 amino acids. As DNA, the CDR3 is TGTGCCAGCAGCTTAGAGCGGGGGGGGCGGAAAGCTTTCTTT. Amino acid sequence: CASSLERGGRKAFF.

The gene calls are TRBV6-5 and TRBJ2-1; the D gene is possibly TRBD1 (6 bases). The CDR3 consists of 14 residues. V lost 6 bases and J lost 9, with 18 bases in between. CDR1 and CDR2 (germline): MNHEY, SVGAGI. For the CDR3, the DNA is TGTGCCAGCAGGAAACGGGGACAACGTAGTGAGCAGTTCTTC. Translation: CASRKRGQRSEQFF.

This clone occurred a few times. The chain combines TRBV5-8 with TRBJ1-5; D unresolved. Trimming shortened V by 0 bases and J by 9 bases, and 19 bases separated the two germline ends. CDR1 and CDR2 from the germline V gene are SGHTS and YDEGEE. The length of the CDR3 is 16 residues. The CDR3 region is CASSLDLGGQIGPQHF. CDR3 DNA sequence: TGTGCCAGCAGCTTGGATTTAGGAGGTCAGATCGGGCCCCAGCATTTT.

The chain recombines TRBV5-1 with TRBJ1-1; no reliable D call. In germline, CDR1 is SGHRS, CDR2 YFSETQ. V lost 0 bases, J lost 1 base, and 7 bases lay in between. The length of the CDR3 is 14 residues. The CDR3 DNA follows: TGCGCCAGCAGCTTGGCGGTACGGAACACTGAAGCTTTCTTT. Translation: CASSLAVRNTEAFF.